What follows are 29 T cell receptor beta chains derived from one specimen sequenced in a study of T cell repertoires in cytomegalovirus infection. MiXCR, run by TCRdb on the reads, gives a single entry per CDR3 protein. The sample holds a few hundred thousand distinct CDR3 sequences, around a tenth seen once. The specimen sequenced was PBMCs. The source is a human donor in good health (CMV status not recorded). Some clones in this sample may be carry-over from other donors' samples.

This clonotype was recorded at least ten times. DNA for the CDR3: TGTGCCAGCAGTCCACGGACAGGGGGCTTCCACGAGCAGTACTTC. It yields the protein CASSPRTGGFHEQYF. The genes are TRBV12-3 or TRBV12-4 and TRBJ2-7; TRBD1 agrees at 11 bases. CDR3 length: 15 residues. V lost 5 bases and J lost 5; bases outside the gene matches: 8.

This clonotype was seen many times. The chain couples TRBV7-2 to TRBJ2-2; 7 nucleotides line up with TRBD1. CDR3 size: 14 residues. The V segment lost 7 bases and the J segment 7 bases; nucleotides outside the gene matches: 9. CDR1 and CDR2 from the germline V gene are SGHTA and FQGNSA. CDR3 in amino acids: CASTRTGSGGELFF. CDR3 nucleotides: TGTGCCAGCACCAGGACAGGCTCTGGCGGGGAGCTGTTTTTT.

The rearrangement links TRBV11-2 to TRBJ1-2, with TRBD1 matching over 7 bases. J was trimmed by 2 bases and V by 6 bases; bases with no gene match: 3. There are 13 residues in the CDR3. Germline assignment: CDR1 SGHAT and CDR2 FQNNGV. The chain's CDR3 is CASRSTGNYGYTF. The CDR3 nucleotides are TGTGCCAGCAGATCGACAGGGAACTATGGCTACACCTTC.

The chain has TRBV7-7 and TRBJ2-7, with a possible D match to TRBD2 (5 bases). The CDR3 runs 15 residues. The V and J ends lost 4 bases and 2 bases respectively, with 15 bases between them. Germline CDR1 and CDR2: SSHAT and FNYEAQ (reference sequence). The CDR3 protein is CASSSSTGNPYEQYF. Written as DNA, the CDR3 is TGTGCCAGCAGCTCCTCTACGGGGAACCCCTACGAGCAGTACTTC.

This clonotype has a count of ten or more. CDR3 bases: TGCGCCAGCAGCCAAGAGGGGCACCTCATGAACACTGAAGCTTTCTTT. Protein: CASSQEGHLMNTEAFF. This chain connects TRBV4-1 to TRBJ1-1; a weak D match, TRBD1 (5 bases). Germline loops: CDR1 MGHRA, CDR2 YSYEKL. The length of the CDR3 is 16 residues. V shed 0 bases and J shed 0 bases, with 11 bases lying between them.

This clonotype was observed a few times. The chain carries TRBV18 and TRBJ1-1; D is unclear. Germline V gene sequence: CDR1 KGHSH, CDR2 LQKENI. V lost 2 bases, J lost 5 bases, and 6 bases lay in between. The CDR3 consists of 12 residues. CDR3 residues: CASSPIGTEAFF. The CDR3 DNA sequence: TGTGCCAGCTCACCAATAGGGACTGAAGCTTTCTTT. Full variable domain (remainder filled in from reference TRBV18 and TRBJ1-1): NAGVMQNPRHLVRRRGQEARLRCSPMKGHSHVYWYRQLPEEGLKFMVYLQKENIIDESGMPKERFSAEFPKEGPSILRIQQVVRGDSAAYFCASSPIGTEAFFGQGTRLTVV.

This clonotype was found a few times. This chain uses TRBV19 with TRBJ2-3, with D maybe TRBD2 (6 bases). The CDR3 totals 14 residues. V lost 4 bases and J lost 4, with 12 bases in between. Germline V gene sequence: CDR1 LNHDA, CDR2 SQIVND (reference sequence). The CDR3 loop is CASSTNGGADTQYF. In nucleotides, the CDR3 is TGTGCCAGTAGTACGAACGGCGGGGCAGATACGCAGTATTTT.

This clonotype was counted many times. V is TRBV25-1 and J is TRBJ1-2, with D unresolved. Germline V gives CDR1 MGHDK, CDR2 SYGVNS. V lost 2 bases and J lost 5, with 12 bases in between. The CDR3 is 14 amino acids. The CDR3 sequence is CASSEGGRAYGYTF. As DNA, the CDR3 is TGTGCCAGCAGTGAAGGAGGGAGGGCTTATGGCTACACCTTC.

Many counts were recorded for this clonotype. The chain's CDR3 is CASSYLRTRARHSYNEQFF. CDR3 bases: TGTGCCAGCAGTTACCTCAGAACCCGGGCCCGCCACTCCTACAATGAGCAGTTCTTC. This sequence joins TRBV6-2 or TRBV6-3 and TRBJ2-1; D not certain. The CDR3 extends over 19 amino acids. Germline CDR1 MNHEY, CDR2 SVGEGT. V dropped 2 bases and J dropped 0 bases, with 20 bases sitting between them.

This clonotype occurred many times. The gene calls are TRBV7-2 and TRBJ2-7, with unresolved D. V was clipped by 5 bases and J by 0 bases, with 14 bases between them. The CDR3 is made up of 15 amino acids. Germline CDR1 and CDR2: SGHTA and FQGNSA. CDR3 amino acids: CASSPDPTTSYEQYF. In DNA, the CDR3 is TGTGCCAGCAGCCCGGACCCGACGACCTCCTACGAGCAGTACTTC. Supplemented by reference TRBV7-2 and TRBJ2-7, the full variable domain reads GAGVSQSPSNKVTEKGKDVELRCDPISGHTALYWYRQSLGQGLEFLIYFQGNSAPDKSGLPSDRFSAERTGGSVSTLTIQRTQQEDSAVYLCASSPDPTTSYEQYFGPGTRLTVT.

This clonotype was picked up many times. The CDR3, as DNA: TGCGCCAGCAGCCAACCAGCCTCTGGAAACACCATATATTTT. It yields the protein CASSQPASGNTIYF. This chain links TRBV4-1 with TRBJ1-3, with D unresolved. The length of the CDR3 is 14 residues. The germline gives CDR1 MGHRA, CDR2 YSYEKL. V lost 2 bases to trimming and J lost 0 bases, with 5 bases between them.

This clonotype has a handful of counts. This sequence joins TRBV28 and TRBJ2-5; D call uncertain. The germline V and J ends were trimmed by 7 bases and 5 bases, with 14 bases remaining between them. Germline V lookup: CDR1 MDHEN, CDR2 SYDVKM. The CDR3 loop spans 13 amino acids. The CDR3 region is CASIPMAGETQYF. CDR3 sequence (DNA): TGTGCCAGCATCCCCATGGCCGGCGAGACCCAGTACTTC.

The table lists this clonotype with a few counts. The chain has TRBV7-2 and TRBJ2-5; D ambiguous. Per the germline V gene, CDR1 is SGHTA and CDR2 is FQGNSA. The CDR3 loop spans 14 amino acids. Between the trimmed V and J ends, which lost 2 bases and 5 bases, there was a span of 12 bases. CDR3 residues: CASSLYLDWETQYF. The CDR3 DNA reads TGTGCCAGCAGCTTATACTTAGATTGGGAGACCCAGTACTTC.

This clonotype was counted a few times. The V and J genes are TRBV5-3 and TRBJ2-7, with 7 bases aligning to TRBD1. TRBV5-3 is treated as an ORF (open reading frame) with a function not yet certain. CDR3 length: 14 amino acids. The V gene end was trimmed by 8 bases and the J gene end by 3 bases; junction bases not matched to a gene: 11. CDR3 sequence reads: CASSGWDRGYEQYF. For the CDR3, the DNA is TGTGCCAGCAGCGGCTGGGACAGAGGCTACGAGCAGTACTTC.

The rearrangement joins TRBV4-2 to TRBJ1-4; tentative D call: TRBD1 (6 bases). CDR1 and CDR2 from the germline V gene are LGHNA and YNFKEQ. CDR3 length equals 18 residues. With 1 base removed from V and 4 bases from J, the gap between germline ends came to 19 bases. DNA for the CDR3: TGTGCCAGCAGCCAAGGATCTAGGAGACAGGCTTTTAATGAAAAACTGTTTTTT. Protein: CASSQGSRRQAFNEKLFF.

Many counts were recorded for this clonotype. The rearrangement joins TRBV7-2 to TRBJ1-5; D uncertain. V lost 1 base and J lost 0, with 7 bases in between. This CDR3 has 15 residues. Germline-derived CDR1 and CDR2 are SGHTA and FQGNSA. As DNA, the CDR3 is TGTGCCAGCAGCTTAGGGCCAGTTAGCAATCAGCCCCAGCATTTT. It yields the protein CASSLGPVSNQPQHF.

In this sample, this clonotype turned up a few times. The V call is TRBV4-2, the J call TRBJ1-6; weak D call: TRBD1 (5 bases). From germline, CDR1 is LGHNA and CDR2 YNFKEQ. V lost 2 bases and J 7 bases, leaving 12 bases between the germline ends. The CDR3 sequence is 15 residues long. Here the CDR3 reads CASSQPGRDNSPLHF. CDR3 bases: TGTGCCAGCAGCCAACCGGGCAGGGACAATTCACCCCTCCACTTT.

This chain's CDR3 is CASSYSGGSSYNEQFF. The CDR3 DNA reads as TGTGCCAGCAGTTACTCGGGAGGGAGCTCCTACAATGAGCAGTTCTTC. The gene calls are TRBV6-6 and TRBJ2-1; 7 bases fit TRBD2. The CDR3 extends over 16 amino acids. CDR1 MNHNY and CDR2 SVGAGI come from the germline V gene (reference sequence). Trimming at V came to 0 bases and at J to 0 bases, leaving 2 bases not matched to a gene.

This chain links TRBV6-2 or TRBV6-3 with TRBJ2-2; D is possibly TRBD2 (6 bases). This CDR3 is built from 14 residues. The V gene lost 6 bases and the J gene lost 2 bases, with 10 bases spanning the gap. Germline V gives CDR1 MNHEY, CDR2 SVGEGT. The CDR3 nucleotides are TGTGCCAGCAGCGTACTAGCTAACACCGGGGAGCTGTTTTTT. The encoded protein is CASSVLANTGELFF.

The table lists this clonotype with many counts. This rearrangement joins TRBV4-3 to TRBJ2-1; possibly TRBD2 for D (6 bases). This CDR3 comprises 15 residues. V gave up 1 base and J gave up 5 bases, with 12 bases separating them. Per the germline V gene, CDR1 is LGHNA and CDR2 is YSLEER. For the CDR3, the DNA is TGCGCCAGCAGCCAAGTCGGGAGTCGAAACAATGAGCAGTTCTTC. Translated: CASSQVGSRNNEQFF.

The J gene is TRBJ2-3, the V gene TRBV6-5; 9 bases are shared with TRBD2. The CDR3 runs 15 residues. The ends lost 2 bases at V and 4 bases at J; junction bases unmatched: 4. Germline CDR1 reads MNHEY; CDR2 reads SVGAGI. The CDR3 coding sequence is TGTGCCAGCAGTTACAGCGGGAGGTGGGCAGATACGCAGTATTTT. Translating it yields CASSYSGRWADTQYF.

The rearrangement uses TRBV25-1 and TRBJ2-5, with 7 bases fitting TRBD2. V lost 6 bases to trimming and J lost 9 bases; unmatched junction nucleotides: 1. The CDR3 has 10 residues. Germline CDR1 MGHDK, CDR2 SYGVNS. CDR3 DNA: TGTGCCAGCAGGGGGGGGGCCCAGTACTTC. Its translation is CASRGGAQYF.

V and J are TRBV6-4 and TRBJ2-7; 9 bases are shared with TRBD2. With V trimmed by 2 bases and J by 3 bases, 29 bases remained unmatched. The CDR3 runs to 23 residues. Germline V CDR1 and CDR2: MRHNA, SNTAGT. CDR3 protein: CASSDPRGVYSGSLENLYYEQYF. Written as DNA, the CDR3 is TGTGCCAGCAGTGACCCACGGGGGGTTTATAGCGGGAGCCTAGAGAATTTATACTACGAGCAGTACTTC.

This clonotype occurred many times. In DNA, the CDR3 is TGTGCCAGCAGCTTACGTATAGGAGGCACCACTAATGAAAAACTGTTTTTT. This encodes CASSLRIGGTTNEKLFF. J is TRBJ1-4 and V is TRBV7-9; D remains unclear. The CDR3 covers 17 residues. Germline lookup yields CDR1 SEHNR and CDR2 FQNEAQ (reference sequence). Trimming took 2 bases from V and 2 from J, leaving 15 bases between them.

This clonotype was seen only a few times. The rearrangement uses TRBV7-3 and TRBJ2-7; 8 bases map to TRBD1. J lost 7 bases, V lost 8 bases, and 10 bases had no gene match. Germline V lookup: CDR1 SGHTA, CDR2 FQGTGA. The length of the CDR3 is 13 residues. The DNA of the CDR3 is TGTGCCAGCGGGGCAGGGGGCGCGTGGGAGCAGTACTTC. Translation gives CASGAGGAWEQYF.

This clonotype showed up just a few times. The V call is TRBV2, the J call TRBJ2-6, with 8 nucleotides matching TRBD2. CDR3 length equals 15 residues. Losses at the gene ends were 7 bases for V and 3 bases for J; bases not matched to a gene: 5. CDR1 and CDR2 from the germline V gene are SNHLY and FYNNEI. This chain's CDR3 is CASTSAGGGANVLTF. The CDR3, as DNA: TGTGCCAGCACCTCGGCGGGGGGTGGGGCCAACGTCCTGACTTTC.

Many counts were recorded for this clonotype. The CDR3 region has the DNA TGTGCCAGCAGGACGGATAGGGGGGCCTACAATGAGCAGTTCTTC. It codes for CASRTDRGAYNEQFF. The chain links TRBV2 to TRBJ2-1; TRBD1 or TRBD2 may be the D gene (6 bases each). V was pared by 6 bases and J by 2 bases, with 14 bases between. Germline V gives CDR1 SNHLY, CDR2 FYNNEI. The CDR3 is 15 residues long.

In nucleotides, the CDR3 is TGTGCCAGCAGCTCCAACAGGGACCCAACTAATGAAAAACTGTTTTTT. It codes for CASSSNRDPTNEKLFF. The chain joins TRBV7-9 to TRBJ1-4; maybe TRBD1 (6 bases). Germline assignment: CDR1 SEHNR and CDR2 FQNEAQ (reference sequence). V was pared by 4 bases and J by 0 bases, with 12 bases between. The CDR3 consists of 16 residues. Based on the CDR3 plus reference TRBV7-9 and TRBJ1-4, the full variable domain is DTGVSQNPRHKITKRGQNVTFRCDPISEHNRLYWYRQTLGQGPEFLTYFQNEAQLEKSRLLSDRFSAERPKGSFSTLEIQRTEQGDSAMYLCASSSNRDPTNEKLFFGSGTQLSVL.

This rearrangement joins TRBV12-3 or TRBV12-4 to TRBJ2-5, with TRBD1 matching 7 bases. This CDR3 is built from 15 residues. The ends lost 6 bases at V and 5 bases at J; junction bases unmatched: 12. The CDR3: CASRRTQGMRETQYF. As DNA, the CDR3 is TGTGCCAGCAGACGGACACAGGGGATGAGGGAGACCCAGTACTTC.